These 17 T cell receptor beta chains originate from one sample sequenced in a study of post-analysis software for immune sequencing data. Study observations and caveats: Controls had lower frequencies than patients of about 5 TRBV segments, which included TRBV5-6, TRBV5-1 and TRBV20-1.

Prepared libraries of TCR beta cDNA carried unique molecular identifiers. TCRdb fed the PCR reads into MiXCR, producing one record per CDR3 protein. The sample holds some 800,000 distinct CDR3 sequences, about half seen once. These receptors' targets are unknown. Sequencing was done on a sample of blood. These TCRs come from a girl aged 10 to 17 with multiple sclerosis.

The rearrangement uses TRBV20-1 and TRBJ2-5; 9 nucleotides line up with TRBD1. Looked up from germline, CDR1 is DFQATT and CDR2 is SNEGSKA (reference sequence). The CDR3 is 14 amino acids. The V gene end was trimmed by 3 bases and the J gene end by 4 bases; junction bases not matched to a gene: 6. Written as DNA, the CDR3 is TGCAGTGCTAGGGGGACAGGGCAGGGAGAGACCCAGTACTTC. The encoded protein is CSARGTGQGETQYF.

As concerns this clonotype: At one boundary the junction diverges from the germline segment, which might be a read error. The chain combines TRBV20-1 with TRBJ2-5; 9 bases line up with TRBD2. The last part of the DNA fits TRBJ2-7 better; the J call may be wrong. This CDR3 has 15 amino acids. From germline, CDR1 is DFQATT and CDR2 SNEGSKA (reference sequence). The CDR3 protein is CGANPAAGGSYEQYF. The DNA for the CDR3 is TGCGGTGCCAATCCGGCGGCGGGAGGGAGCTACGAGCAGTACTTC.

In this sample, this clonotype turned up a few times. Since a much larger clone is just one base distant, this may be a read error. The chain uses TRBV29-1 and TRBJ2-1; D uncertain. The CDR3 totals 11 residues. Looked up from germline, CDR1 is SQVTM and CDR2 is ANQGSEA. Trimming took off 3 bases at V and 5 bases at J, with 5 bases between the two ends. CDR3 DNA: TGCAGCGTTGATCGGAACAATGAGCAGTTCTTC. This encodes CSVDRNNEQFF.

This clonotype was detected many times. The genes are TRBV6-5 and TRBJ2-7; no clear D. V lost 6 bases, J lost 7 bases, and 10 bases lay in between. This CDR3 is built from 11 residues. Germline V gene sequence: CDR1 MNHEY, CDR2 SVGAGI. CDR3 in amino acids: CASSRLSEQYF. In DNA, the CDR3 is TGTGCCAGCAGCCGCCTGAGTGAGCAGTACTTC.

The chain has TRBV27 and TRBJ2-1, with D tentatively TRBD1 (6 bases). V gave up 6 bases and J gave up 8 bases, with 14 bases separating them. The germline CDR1 and CDR2 sequences are MNHEY and SMNVEV (reference sequence). The CDR3 length is 13 residues. As DNA, the CDR3 is TGTGCCAGCAGGAAACAGGGTTTCGATGAGCAGTTCTTC. Translating gives CASRKQGFDEQFF.

The V call is TRBV20-1, the J call TRBJ2-5; 9 positions agree with TRBD1. V was clipped by 3 bases and J by 1 base; unmatched bases: 9. Germline values: CDR1 DFQATT, CDR2 SNEGSKA (reference sequence). This CDR3 region has 16 residues. The CDR3, as DNA: TGCAGTGCTAGCAATGACCGGGACAGGGCCCAAGAGACCCAGTACTTC. Its protein is CSASNDRDRAQETQYF.

The chain carries TRBV19 and TRBJ2-7; 7 nucleotides line up with TRBD2. V shed 4 bases, J shed 6 bases, and the junction held 9 bases outside the gene matches. The CDR3 consists of 14 residues. The V gene's germline CDR1 is LNHDA and CDR2 SQIVND (reference sequence). CDR3: CASSKAGMNGEQYF. The CDR3 DNA is TGTGCCAGTAGTAAAGCGGGGATGAATGGCGAGCAGTACTTC.

The chain employs TRBV29-1 and TRBJ1-2; D not certain. The V end lost 0 bases, the J end lost 7 bases, and 24 bases lay between the germline ends. CDR3 size: 17 residues. The V gene's germline CDR1 is SQVTM and CDR2 ANQGSEA. DNA for the CDR3: TGCAGCGTTGAAGATCGGAAGGGCCCAGATTCAGTTTTTGGCTACACCTTC. It yields the protein CSVEDRKGPDSVFGYTF.

V and J are TRBV4-3 and TRBJ1-1; D may be TRBD1 (5 bases). Germline V lookup: CDR1 LGHNA, CDR2 YSLEER. The CDR3 length is 13 residues. Trimming cost V 1 base and J 7 bases, with 10 bases left between them. CDR3 coding DNA: TGCGCCAGCAGCCAAGGACAAGGGGTTGAAGCTTTCTTT. Translation gives CASSQGQGVEAFF.

This chain uses TRBV10-3 with TRBJ2-1, with no clear D. Trimming left V 0 bases short and J 3 bases short, with 9 bases between. The germline V gene encodes CDR1 ENHRY and CDR2 SYGVKD. The CDR3 loop spans 15 amino acids. The DNA of the CDR3 is TGTGCCATCAGTGAGTCAGGGCGAGTCTACAATGAGCAGTTCTTC. Translated: CAISESGRVYNEQFF.

V usage is TRBV12-3 or TRBV12-4 and J usage is TRBJ1-1, with D hard to call. The CDR3 contains 12 residues. Trimming stripped 6 bases from V and 6 bases from J, with 11 bases between. The CDR3 coding sequence is TGTGCCAGCAGGTCGGCGTTTGCTGAAGCTTTCTTT. It specifies CASRSAFAEAFF.

The V call is TRBV12-3 or TRBV12-4, the J call TRBJ2-3; 11 bases line up with TRBD1. Trimming took 6 bases from V and 0 from J; bases not matched to a gene: 8. This CDR3 region has 17 residues. CDR3 coding DNA: TGTGCCAGCAGCCCACGGGACAGGGGGATGAGCACAGATACGCAGTATTTT. Its protein is CASSPRDRGMSTDTQYF.

The chain carries TRBV7-9 and TRBJ2-5; 8 positions match TRBD2. This CDR3 spans 17 amino acids. With V trimmed by 5 bases and J by 8 bases, 19 bases remained unmatched. Germline V gene lookup returns CDR1 SEHNR and CDR2 FQNEAQ (reference sequence). CDR3 amino acids: CASSPSSGSGASSTQYF. In DNA, the CDR3 is TGTGCCAGCAGCCCCTCCTCCGGTAGCGGGGCCTCCAGTACCCAGTACTTC.

This clonotype has more than one count but fewer than ten. The chain couples TRBV6-5 to TRBJ2-5, with D perhaps matching TRBD2 (5 bases). CDR3 size: 14 residues. V shed 3 bases and J shed 1 base, with 9 bases lying between them. The V gene's germline CDR1 is MNHEY and CDR2 SVGAGI. CDR3 sequence: CASSYIASQETQYF. The DNA for the CDR3 is TGTGCCAGCAGTTATATAGCGAGCCAAGAGACCCAGTACTTC.

The chain is built from TRBV29-1 and TRBJ1-2, with a weak D call TRBD1 (5 bases). The V and J ends lost 4 bases and 8 bases respectively, with 11 bases between them. This CDR3 region has 11 residues. Germline V lookup: CDR1 SQVTM, CDR2 ANQGSEA. The CDR3 region has the DNA TGCAGCGTTGTTCAAGGGGAGGGCTACACCTTC. It translates to CSVVQGEGYTF.

DNA of the CDR3: TGTGCCAGCGGACGGGAGGCAATGCACACAGATACGCAGTATTTT. It is translated as CASGREAMHTDTQYF. J is TRBJ2-3 and V is TRBV6-1; 7 positions match TRBD2. Germline CDR1 MNHNS, CDR2 SASEGT. The CDR3 sequence is 15 residues long. V gave up 8 bases and J gave up 2 bases; unmatched junction bases: 10.

This sequence joins TRBV5-1 and TRBJ2-4; 10 bases are a match to TRBD2. The better agreement between TRBJ2-7 and the DNA end casts doubt on the J call. The length of the CDR3 is 17 residues. Per germline, CDR1 SGHRS and CDR2 YFSETQ. Here the CDR3 reads CASSYDPPSGSSYEQYF. DNA for the CDR3: TGCGCCAGCAGCTACGACCCCCCTAGCGGGAGCTCCTACGAGCAGTACTTC.